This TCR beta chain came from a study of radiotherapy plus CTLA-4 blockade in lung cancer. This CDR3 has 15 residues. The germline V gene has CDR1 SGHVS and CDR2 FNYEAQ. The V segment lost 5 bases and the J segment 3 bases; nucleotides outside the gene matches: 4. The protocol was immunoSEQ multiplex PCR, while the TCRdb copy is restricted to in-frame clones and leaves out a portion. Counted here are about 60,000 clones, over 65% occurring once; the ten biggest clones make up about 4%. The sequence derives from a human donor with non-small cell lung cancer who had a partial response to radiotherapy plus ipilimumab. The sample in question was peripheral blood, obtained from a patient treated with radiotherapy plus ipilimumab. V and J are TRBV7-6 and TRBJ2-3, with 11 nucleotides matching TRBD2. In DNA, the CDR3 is TGTGCCAGCAGCAGTAGCGGGGGGGTGACAGATACGCAGTATTTT. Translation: CASSSSGGVTDTQYF.